These T cell receptor beta chains were read from a single sample in a study of CD8 T cells in Susac syndrome. TCRdb passed the immunoSEQ multiplex PCR reads through MiXCR, listing each CDR3 protein once. This sample yields approximately 260,000 distinct CDR3 sequences, of which around 96% are seen a single time; 0.08% to 0.11% belongs to the top ten. Material for sequencing was CD4+ T cells from PBMCs. The origin of the receptors is a human donor with Susac syndrome. CDR3s include the opening cysteine and the closing phenylalanine or tryptophan. Fields, in order: J gene, V gene, CDR3 protein.

>TRBJ2-7|TRBV28
CASRVGSGEQYF
>TRBJ2-3|TRBV7-2
CASSLATTGGPDTQYF
>TRBJ1-1|TRBV29-1
CSASWGTEAFF
>TRBJ1-5|TRBV20-1
CSARKGDINQPQHF
>TRBJ2-2|TRBV29-1
CSGGTSIDGELFF
>TRBJ1-2|TRBV24-1
CATTRSGFDYTF
>TRBJ2-7|TRBV5-1
CASSLDPGAGYEQYF
>TRBJ2-6|TRBV12-3/TRBV12-4
CASSTMMTGANVLTF
>TRBJ2-1|TRBV2
CASRSGVLSYNEQFF
>TRBJ2-7|TRBV9
CASSVIMDSYEQYF
>TRBJ1-4|TRBV4-2
CASSQDRQGEATNEKLFF
>TRBJ1-2|TRBV6-5
CASSRSGTGNYGYTF
>TRBJ2-3|TRBV29-1
CSVEDRMTGSTDTQYF
>TRBJ2-5|TRBV25-1
CASSERGGPETQYF
>TRBJ2-3|TRBV15
CATSRVTGGIGTDTQYF
>TRBJ1-1|TRBV25-1
CASSDLLRAEGEAFF
>TRBJ1-1|TRBV7-3
CASSLGAVGDGTEAFF
>TRBJ1-5|TRBV7-9
CASSSDITLQPQHF
>TRBJ2-5|TRBV28
CASGIGSGPQETQYF
>TRBJ2-4|TRBV4-2
CASSQISAGKNIQYF
>TRBJ1-1|TRBV20-1
CSARDKRGVEAFF
>TRBJ2-5|TRBV4-1
CASSQEPGRETQYF
>TRBJ1-4|TRBV6-5
CASRRSLNEKLFF
>TRBJ2-6|TRBV29-1
CSVEDPNTTGKVSGANVLTF
>TRBJ2-3|TRBV7-9
CASSLTEGTQYF
>TRBJ2-7|TRBV11-2
CASSQAGRPAEQYF
>TRBJ2-5|TRBV4-1
CASSQDLGTSGSETQYF
>TRBJ1-4|TRBV28
CATSDRLTEKLFF
>TRBJ1-1|TRBV29-1
CSLGTGKNTEAFF
>TRBJ1-1|TRBV12-3/TRBV12-4
CASSFADRSTEAFF
>TRBJ1-5|TRBV19
CASTFRRTNTGQPQHF
>TRBJ2-5|TRBV19
CASSIENTQETQYF
>TRBJ2-7|TRBV25-1
CASSEVAGYYEQYF
>TRBJ1-5|TRBV20-1
CSARDPGANNQPQHF
>TRBJ2-2|TRBV5-1
CASSFGTSNTGELFF
>TRBJ1-5|TRBV12-3/TRBV12-4
CASSKGQGGDQPQHF
>TRBJ2-7|TRBV11-2
CASSTGLAGVYEQYF
>TRBJ1-2|TRBV28
CASSFNDHGGYTF